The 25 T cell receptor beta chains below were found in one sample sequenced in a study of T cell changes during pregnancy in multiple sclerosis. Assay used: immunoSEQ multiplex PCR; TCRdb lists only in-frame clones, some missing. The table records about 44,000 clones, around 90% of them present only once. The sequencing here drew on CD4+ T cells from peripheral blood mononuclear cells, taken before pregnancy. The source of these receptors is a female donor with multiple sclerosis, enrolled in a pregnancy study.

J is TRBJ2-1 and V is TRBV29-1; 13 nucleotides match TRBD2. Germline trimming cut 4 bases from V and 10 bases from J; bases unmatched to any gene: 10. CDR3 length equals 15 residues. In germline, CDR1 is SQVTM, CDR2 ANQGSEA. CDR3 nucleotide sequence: TGCAGCGTTGGAACTAGCGGGAGGGCCCTTTCGGAGCAGTTCTTC. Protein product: CSVGTSGRALSEQFF.

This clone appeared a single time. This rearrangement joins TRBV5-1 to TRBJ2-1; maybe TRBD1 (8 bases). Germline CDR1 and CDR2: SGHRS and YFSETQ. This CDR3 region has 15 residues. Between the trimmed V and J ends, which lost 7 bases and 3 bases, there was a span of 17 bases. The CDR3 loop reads CASGQGRGGYNEQFF. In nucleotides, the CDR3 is TGCGCCAGCGGACAGGGAAGGGGGGGCTACAATGAGCAGTTCTTC.

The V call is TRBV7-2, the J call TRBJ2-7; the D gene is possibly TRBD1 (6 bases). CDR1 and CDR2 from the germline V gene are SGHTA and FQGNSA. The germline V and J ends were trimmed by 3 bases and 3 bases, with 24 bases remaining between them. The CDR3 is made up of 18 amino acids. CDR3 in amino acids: CASSLGSTARDTHYEQYF. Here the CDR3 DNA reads TGTGCCAGCAGCTTGGGATCCACGGCCCGGGACACACACTACGAGCAGTACTTC.

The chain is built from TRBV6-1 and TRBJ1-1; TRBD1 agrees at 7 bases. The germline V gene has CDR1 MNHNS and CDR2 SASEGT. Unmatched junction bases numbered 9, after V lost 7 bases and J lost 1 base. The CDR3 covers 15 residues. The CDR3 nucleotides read TGTGCCAGCACCCTTTTAGGGACAGCGAACACTGAAGCTTTCTTT. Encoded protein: CASTLLGTANTEAFF.

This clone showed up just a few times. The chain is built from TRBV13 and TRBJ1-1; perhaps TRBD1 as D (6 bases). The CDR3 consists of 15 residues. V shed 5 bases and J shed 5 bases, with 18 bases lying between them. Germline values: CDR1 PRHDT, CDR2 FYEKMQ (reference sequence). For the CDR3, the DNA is TGTGCCAGCAGCCGTTCGACAGGTAAAGGGACTGAAGCTTTCTTT. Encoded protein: CASSRSTGKGTEAFF. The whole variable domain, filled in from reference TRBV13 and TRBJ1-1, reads AAGVIQSPRHLIKEKRETATLKCYPIPRHDTVYWYQQGPGQDPQFLISFYEKMQSDKGSIPDRFSAQQFSDYHSELNMSSLELGDSALYFCASSRSTGKGTEAFFGQGTRLTVV.

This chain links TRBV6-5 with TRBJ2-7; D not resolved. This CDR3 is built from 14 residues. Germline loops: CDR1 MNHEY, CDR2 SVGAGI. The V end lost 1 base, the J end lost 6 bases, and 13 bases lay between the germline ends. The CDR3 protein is CASSYLGLNSEQYF. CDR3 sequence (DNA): TGTGCCAGCAGTTACTTGGGCTTAAACTCCGAGCAGTACTTC.

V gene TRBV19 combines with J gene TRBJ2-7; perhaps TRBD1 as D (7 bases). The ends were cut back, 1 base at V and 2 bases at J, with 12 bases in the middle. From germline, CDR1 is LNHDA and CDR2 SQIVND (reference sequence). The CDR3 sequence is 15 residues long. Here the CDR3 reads CASSIARRGPYEQYF. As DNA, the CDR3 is TGTGCCAGTAGTATAGCGAGGAGGGGGCCCTACGAGCAGTACTTC.

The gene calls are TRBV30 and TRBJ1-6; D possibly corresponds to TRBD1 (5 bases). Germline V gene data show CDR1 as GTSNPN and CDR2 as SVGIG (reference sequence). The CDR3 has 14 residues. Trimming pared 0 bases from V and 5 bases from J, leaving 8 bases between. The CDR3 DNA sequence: TGTGCCTGGAGTGTAGCGGGGGATAATTCACCCCTCCACTTT. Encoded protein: CAWSVAGDNSPLHF.

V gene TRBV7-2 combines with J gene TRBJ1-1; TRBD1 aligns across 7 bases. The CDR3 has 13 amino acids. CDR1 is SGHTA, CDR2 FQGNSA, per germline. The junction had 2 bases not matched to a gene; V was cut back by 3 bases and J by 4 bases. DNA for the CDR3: TGTGCCAGCAGCTTCGACAGGGTCACTGAAGCTTTCTTT. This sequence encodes CASSFDRVTEAFF.

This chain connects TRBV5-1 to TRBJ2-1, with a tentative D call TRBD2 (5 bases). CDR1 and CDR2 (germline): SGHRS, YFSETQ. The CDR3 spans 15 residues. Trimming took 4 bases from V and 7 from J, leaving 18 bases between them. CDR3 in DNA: TGCGCCAGCAGCCTTGGAGCGGTCTCTAATAATGAGCAGTTCTTC. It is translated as CASSLGAVSNNEQFF.

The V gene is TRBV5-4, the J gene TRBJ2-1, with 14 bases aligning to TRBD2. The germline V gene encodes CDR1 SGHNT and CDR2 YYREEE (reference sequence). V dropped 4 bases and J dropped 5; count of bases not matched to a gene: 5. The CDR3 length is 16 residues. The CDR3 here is CASSTGLAGADNEQFF. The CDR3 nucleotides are TGTGCCAGCAGCACGGGACTAGCGGGAGCAGACAATGAGCAGTTCTTC.

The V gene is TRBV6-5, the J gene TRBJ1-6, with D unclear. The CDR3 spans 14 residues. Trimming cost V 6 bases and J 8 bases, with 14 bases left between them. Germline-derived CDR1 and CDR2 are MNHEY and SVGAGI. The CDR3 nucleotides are TGTGCCAGCAGCCGTACACAGATCGATTCACCCCTCCACTTT. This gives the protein CASSRTQIDSPLHF.

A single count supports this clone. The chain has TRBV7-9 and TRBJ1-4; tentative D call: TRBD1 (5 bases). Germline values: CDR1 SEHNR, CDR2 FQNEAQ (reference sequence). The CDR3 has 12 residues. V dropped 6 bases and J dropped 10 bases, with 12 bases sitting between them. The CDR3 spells CASSLTEAKLFF. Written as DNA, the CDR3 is TGTGCCAGCAGTTTGACAGAAGCAAAACTGTTTTTT.

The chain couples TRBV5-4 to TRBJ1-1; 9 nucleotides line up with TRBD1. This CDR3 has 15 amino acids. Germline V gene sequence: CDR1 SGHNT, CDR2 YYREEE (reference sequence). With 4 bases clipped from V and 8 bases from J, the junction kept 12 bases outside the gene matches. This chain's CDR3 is CASSTKTGGDGEAFF. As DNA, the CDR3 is TGTGCCAGCAGCACCAAGACAGGGGGGGACGGAGAAGCTTTCTTT.

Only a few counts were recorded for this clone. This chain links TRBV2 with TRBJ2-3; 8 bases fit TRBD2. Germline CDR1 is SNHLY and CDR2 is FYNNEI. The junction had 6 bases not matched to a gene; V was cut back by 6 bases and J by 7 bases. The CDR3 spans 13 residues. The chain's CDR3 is CASSGTSGHTQYF. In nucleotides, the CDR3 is TGTGCCAGCAGCGGAACTAGCGGCCATACGCAGTATTTT.

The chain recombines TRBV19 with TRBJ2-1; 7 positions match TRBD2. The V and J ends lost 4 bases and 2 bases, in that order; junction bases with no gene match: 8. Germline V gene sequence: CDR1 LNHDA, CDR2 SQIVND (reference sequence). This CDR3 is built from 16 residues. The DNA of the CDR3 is TGTGCCAGTAGTAAACCTGCGGGAGCGACCTACAATGAGCAGTTCTTC. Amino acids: CASSKPAGATYNEQFF.

CDR3 sequence (DNA): TGTGCCAGCTTAGGCGCGGAAAAAGGATCCCTTTACGAGCAGTACTTC. This sequence encodes CASLGAEKGSLYEQYF. The rearrangement joins TRBV28 to TRBJ2-7; D unresolved. CDR3 size: 16 residues. Germline V gene lookup returns CDR1 MDHEN and CDR2 SYDVKM. V was clipped by 8 bases and J by 4 bases, with 24 bases between them.

CDR3 bases: TGTGCCAGCAGTACAGGGGGAATCAACTATGGCTACACCTTC. It codes for CASSTGGINYGYTF. The chain recombines TRBV2 with TRBJ1-2; 8 bases match TRBD1. Germline CDR1 reads SNHLY; CDR2 reads FYNNEI. J lost 2 bases, V lost 5 bases, and 4 bases had no gene match. CDR3 length: 14 amino acids.

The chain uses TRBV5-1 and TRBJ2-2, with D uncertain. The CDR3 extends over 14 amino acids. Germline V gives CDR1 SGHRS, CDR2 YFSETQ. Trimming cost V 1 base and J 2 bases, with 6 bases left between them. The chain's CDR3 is CASSLTPNTGELFF. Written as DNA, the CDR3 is TGCGCCAGCAGCTTGACTCCAAACACCGGGGAGCTGTTTTTT.

The DNA of the CDR3 is TGTGCCAGCCTGAACACAGGGGCGCTCTCTGGAAACACCATATATTTT. Translated, it gives CASLNTGALSGNTIYF. The chain has TRBV19 and TRBJ1-3, with 7 bases matching TRBD1. The CDR3 is 16 amino acids. Germline V CDR1 and CDR2: LNHDA, SQIVND (reference sequence). The V segment lost 9 bases and the J segment 0 bases; nucleotides outside the gene matches: 11.

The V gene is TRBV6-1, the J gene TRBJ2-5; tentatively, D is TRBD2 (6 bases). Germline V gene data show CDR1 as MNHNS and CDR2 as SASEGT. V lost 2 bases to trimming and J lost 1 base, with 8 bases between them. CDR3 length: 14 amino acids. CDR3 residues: CASSEMRGQETQYF. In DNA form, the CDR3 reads TGTGCCAGCAGTGAAATGCGGGGCCAAGAGACCCAGTACTTC.

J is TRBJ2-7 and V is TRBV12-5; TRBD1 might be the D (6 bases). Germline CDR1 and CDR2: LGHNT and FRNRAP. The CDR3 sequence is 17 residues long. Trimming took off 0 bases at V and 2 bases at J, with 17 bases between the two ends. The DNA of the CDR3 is TGTGCTAGTGGTTTGGTACTAGTGGGGGCTCCAACCTACGAGCAGTACTTC. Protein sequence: CASGLVLVGAPTYEQYF.

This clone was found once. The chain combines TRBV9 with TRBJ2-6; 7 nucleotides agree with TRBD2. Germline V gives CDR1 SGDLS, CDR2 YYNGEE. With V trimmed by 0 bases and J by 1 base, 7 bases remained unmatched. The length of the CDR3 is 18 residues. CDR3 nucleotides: TGTGCCAGCAGCGTAGCGGCGCGAGCGGGGTCTGGGGCCAACGTCCTGACTTTC. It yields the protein CASSVAARAGSGANVLTF.

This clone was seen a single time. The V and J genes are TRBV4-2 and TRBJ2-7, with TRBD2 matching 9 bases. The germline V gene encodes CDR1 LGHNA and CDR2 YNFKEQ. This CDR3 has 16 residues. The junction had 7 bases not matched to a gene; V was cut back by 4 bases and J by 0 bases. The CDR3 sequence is CASSLTSGTVSYEQYF. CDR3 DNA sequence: TGTGCCAGCAGCCTGACTAGCGGAACCGTCTCCTACGAGCAGTACTTC.

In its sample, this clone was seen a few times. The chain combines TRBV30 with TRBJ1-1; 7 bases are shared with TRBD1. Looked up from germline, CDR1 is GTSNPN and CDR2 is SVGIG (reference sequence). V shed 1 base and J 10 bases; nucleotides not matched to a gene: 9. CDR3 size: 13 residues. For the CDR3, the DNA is TGTGCCTGGAGTGGGGCCACAGGGGTAGGAGCTTTCTTT. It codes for CAWSGATGVGAFF.